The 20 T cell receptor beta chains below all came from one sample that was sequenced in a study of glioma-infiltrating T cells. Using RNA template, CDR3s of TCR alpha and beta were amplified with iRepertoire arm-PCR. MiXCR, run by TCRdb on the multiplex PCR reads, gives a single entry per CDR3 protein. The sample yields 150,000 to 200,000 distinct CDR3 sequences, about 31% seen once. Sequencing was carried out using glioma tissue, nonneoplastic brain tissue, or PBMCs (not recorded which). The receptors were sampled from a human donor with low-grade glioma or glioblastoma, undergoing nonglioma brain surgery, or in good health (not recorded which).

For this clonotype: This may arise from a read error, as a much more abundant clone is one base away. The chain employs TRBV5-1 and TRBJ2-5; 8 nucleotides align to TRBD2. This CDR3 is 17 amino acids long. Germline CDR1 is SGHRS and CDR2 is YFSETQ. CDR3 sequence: CASSLSLDGRAAETRYF. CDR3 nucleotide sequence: TGCGCCAGCAGCTTGAGTCTGGACGGGAGGGCCGCAGAGACCCGGTACTTC.

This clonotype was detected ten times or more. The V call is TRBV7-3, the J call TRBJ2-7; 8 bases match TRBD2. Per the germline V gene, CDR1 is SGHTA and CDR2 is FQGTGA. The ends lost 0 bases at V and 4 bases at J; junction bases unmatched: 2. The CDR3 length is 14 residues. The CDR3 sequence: CASSLTSGGYEQYF. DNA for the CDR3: TGTGCCAGCAGCTTAACGTCGGGAGGGTACGAGCAGTACTTC.

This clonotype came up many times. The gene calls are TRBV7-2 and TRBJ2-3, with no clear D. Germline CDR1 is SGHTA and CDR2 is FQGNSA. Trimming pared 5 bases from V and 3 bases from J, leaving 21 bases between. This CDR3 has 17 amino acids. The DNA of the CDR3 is TGTGCCAGCAGCCTAAGGCTAGGGCAGACTGGGACAGATACGCAGTATTTT. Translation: CASSLRLGQTGTDTQYF. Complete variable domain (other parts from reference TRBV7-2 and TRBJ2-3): GAGVSQSPSNKVTEKGKDVELRCDPISGHTALYWYRQSLGQGLEFLIYFQGNSAPDKSGLPSDRFSAERTGGSVSTLTIQRTQQEDSAVYLCASSLRLGQTGTDTQYFGPGTRLTVL.

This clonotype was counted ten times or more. CDR3 bases: TGTGCCAGCAGCTTAGCGACAGGCCTAAATTCCTACGAGCAGTACTTC. Translated: CASSLATGLNSYEQYF. The J gene is TRBJ2-7, the V gene TRBV7-2, with D tentatively TRBD1 (6 bases). The CDR3 runs 16 residues. The ends were cut back, 0 bases at V and 1 base at J, with 13 bases in the middle. Germline loops: CDR1 SGHTA, CDR2 FQGNSA.

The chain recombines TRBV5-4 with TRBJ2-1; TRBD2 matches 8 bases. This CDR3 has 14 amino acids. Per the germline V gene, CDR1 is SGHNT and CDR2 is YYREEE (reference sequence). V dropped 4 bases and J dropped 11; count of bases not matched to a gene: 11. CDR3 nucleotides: TGTGCCAGCAGCGCCCCGGGACTAGATATTCAGCAGTTCTTC. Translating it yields CASSAPGLDIQQFF.

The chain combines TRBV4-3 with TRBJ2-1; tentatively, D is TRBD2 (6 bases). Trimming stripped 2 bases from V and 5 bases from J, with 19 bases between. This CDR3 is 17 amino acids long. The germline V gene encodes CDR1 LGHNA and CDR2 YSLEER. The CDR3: CASSQRSGGPPNNEQFF. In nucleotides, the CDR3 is TGCGCCAGCAGCCAAAGATCAGGAGGGCCCCCTAACAATGAGCAGTTCTTC.

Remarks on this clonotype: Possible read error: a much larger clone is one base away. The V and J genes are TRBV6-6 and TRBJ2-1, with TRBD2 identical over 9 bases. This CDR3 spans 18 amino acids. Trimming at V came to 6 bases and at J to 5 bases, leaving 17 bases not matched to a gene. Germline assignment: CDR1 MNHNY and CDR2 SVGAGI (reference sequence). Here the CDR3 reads CASSSPPSGILRHNEQFF. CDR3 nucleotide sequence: TGTGCCAGCAGCTCCCCCCCTAGCGGGATTCTTCGTCACAATGAGCAGTTCTTC.

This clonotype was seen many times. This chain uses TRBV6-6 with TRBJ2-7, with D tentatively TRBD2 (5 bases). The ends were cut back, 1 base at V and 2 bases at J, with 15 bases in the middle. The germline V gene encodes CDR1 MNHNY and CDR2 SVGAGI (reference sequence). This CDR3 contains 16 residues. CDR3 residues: CASSYYGGQATYEQYF. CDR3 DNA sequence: TGTGCCAGCAGTTACTATGGCGGGCAGGCCACCTACGAGCAGTACTTC.

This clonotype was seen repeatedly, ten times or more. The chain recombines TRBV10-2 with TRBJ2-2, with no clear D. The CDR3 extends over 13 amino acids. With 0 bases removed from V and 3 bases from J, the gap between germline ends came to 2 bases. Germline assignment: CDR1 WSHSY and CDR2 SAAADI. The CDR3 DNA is TGCGCCAGCAGTGAGTCATACACCGGGGAGCTGTTTTTT. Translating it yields CASSESYTGELFF.

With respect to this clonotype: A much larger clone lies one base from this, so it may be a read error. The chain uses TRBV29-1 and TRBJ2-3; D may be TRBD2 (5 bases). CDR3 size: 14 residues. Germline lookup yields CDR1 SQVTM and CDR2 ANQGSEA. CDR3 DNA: TGCAGCGTTGGCCTGACGCGGGTAACAGATGCGCAGTATTTT. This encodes CSVGLTRVTDAQYF.

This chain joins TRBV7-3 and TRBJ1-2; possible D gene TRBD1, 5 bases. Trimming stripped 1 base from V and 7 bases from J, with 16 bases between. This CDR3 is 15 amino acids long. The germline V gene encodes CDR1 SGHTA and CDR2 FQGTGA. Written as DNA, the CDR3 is TGTGCCAGCAGCTTAAATGGGACCGGGGCGGGTGGCTACACCTTC. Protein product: CASSLNGTGAGGYTF.

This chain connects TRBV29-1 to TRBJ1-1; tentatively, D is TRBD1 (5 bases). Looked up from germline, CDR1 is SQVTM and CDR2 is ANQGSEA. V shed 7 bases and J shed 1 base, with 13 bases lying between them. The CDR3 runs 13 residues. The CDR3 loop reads CSAVGGWNTEAFF. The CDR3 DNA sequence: TGCAGCGCTGTCGGGGGGTGGAACACTGAAGCTTTCTTT.

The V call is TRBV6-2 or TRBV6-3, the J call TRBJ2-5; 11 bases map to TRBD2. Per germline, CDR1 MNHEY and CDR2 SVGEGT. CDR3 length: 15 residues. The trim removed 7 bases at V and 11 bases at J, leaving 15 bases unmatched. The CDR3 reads CASTLRTSGYYEQYF. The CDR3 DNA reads TGTGCCAGCACCCTCCGGACTAGCGGGTACTATGAGCAGTACTTC.

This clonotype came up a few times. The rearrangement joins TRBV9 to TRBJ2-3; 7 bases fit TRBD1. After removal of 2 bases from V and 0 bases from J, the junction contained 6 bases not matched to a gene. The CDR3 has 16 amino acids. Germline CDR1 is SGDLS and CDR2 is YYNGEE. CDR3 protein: CASSVQGQPSTDTQYF. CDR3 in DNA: TGTGCCAGCAGCGTCCAGGGACAGCCTAGCACAGATACGCAGTATTTT. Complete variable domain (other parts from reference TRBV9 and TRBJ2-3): DSGVTQTPKHLITATGQRVTLRCSPRSGDLSVYWYQQSLDQGLQFLIQYYNGEERAKGNILERFSAQQFPDLHSELNLSSLELGDSALYFCASSVQGQPSTDTQYFGPGTRLTVL.

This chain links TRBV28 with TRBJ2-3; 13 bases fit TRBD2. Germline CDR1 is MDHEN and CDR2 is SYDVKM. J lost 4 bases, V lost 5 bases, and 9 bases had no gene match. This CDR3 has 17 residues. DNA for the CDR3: TGTGCCAGCAGTCGCCCGACTAGCGGGAGGCCAGCAGATACGCAGTATTTT. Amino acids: CASSRPTSGRPADTQYF. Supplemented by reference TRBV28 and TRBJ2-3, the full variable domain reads DVKVTQSSRYLVKRTGEKVFLECVQDMDHENMFWYRQDPGLGLRLIYFSYDVKMKEKGDIPEGYSVSREKKERFSLILESASTNQTSMYLCASSRPTSGRPADTQYFGPGTRLTVL.

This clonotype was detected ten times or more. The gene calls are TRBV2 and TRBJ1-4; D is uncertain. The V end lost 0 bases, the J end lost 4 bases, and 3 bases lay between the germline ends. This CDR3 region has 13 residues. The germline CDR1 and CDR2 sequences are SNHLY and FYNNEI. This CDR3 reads CASSEALNEKLFF. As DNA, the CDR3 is TGTGCCAGCAGTGAAGCACTTAATGAAAAACTGTTTTTT.

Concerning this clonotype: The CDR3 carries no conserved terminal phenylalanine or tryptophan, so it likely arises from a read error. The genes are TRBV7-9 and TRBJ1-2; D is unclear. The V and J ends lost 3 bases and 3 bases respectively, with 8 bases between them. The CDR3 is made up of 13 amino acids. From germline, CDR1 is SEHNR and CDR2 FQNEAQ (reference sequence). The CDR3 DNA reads TGTGCCAGCAGCTTGCATCAGGACTATGGCTACACCCTC. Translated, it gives CASSLHQDYGYTL.

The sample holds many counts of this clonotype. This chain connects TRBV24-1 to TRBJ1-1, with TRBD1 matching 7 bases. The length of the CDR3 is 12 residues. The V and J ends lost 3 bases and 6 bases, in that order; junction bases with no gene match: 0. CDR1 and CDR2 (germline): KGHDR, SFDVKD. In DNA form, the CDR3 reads TGTGCCACCAGTGATGGGACAGCTGAAGCTTTCTTT. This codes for CATSDGTAEAFF.

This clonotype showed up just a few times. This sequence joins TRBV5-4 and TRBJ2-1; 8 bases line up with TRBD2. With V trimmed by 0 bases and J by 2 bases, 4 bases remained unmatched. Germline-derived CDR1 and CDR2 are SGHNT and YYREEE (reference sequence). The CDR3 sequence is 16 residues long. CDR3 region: CASSLGRGGPYNEQFF. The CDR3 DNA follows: TGTGCCAGCAGCTTGGGTCGGGGGGGCCCCTACAATGAGCAGTTCTTC.

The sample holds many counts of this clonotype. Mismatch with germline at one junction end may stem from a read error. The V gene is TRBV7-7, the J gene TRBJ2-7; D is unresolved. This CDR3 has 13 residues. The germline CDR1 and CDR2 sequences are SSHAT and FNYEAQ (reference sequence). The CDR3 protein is CASSLGYNYEQYF. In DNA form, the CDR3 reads TGTGCTAGCAGCTTAGGGTACAATTACGAGCAGTACTTC. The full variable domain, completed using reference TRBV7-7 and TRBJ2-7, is GAGVSQSPRYKVTKRGQDVTLRCDPISSHATLYWYQQALGQGPEFLTYFNYEAQPDKSGLPSDRFSAERPEGSISTLTIQRTEQRDSAMYRCASSLGYNYEQYFGPGTRLTVT.